These T cell receptor beta chains were read from a single sample in a study of blood T cells in healthy people across ages. TCRdb analysed the 5' RACE reads with MiXCR anew, one entry per CDR3 protein. The sample yields some 790,000 distinct CDR3 sequences, 25% to 30% seen once. The sample was blood. The receptors were sampled from a woman aged 80 or older in good health. Both conserved end residues are part of each CDR3. Each record gives: clone size, V gene, J gene, D gene, CDR3 protein, CDR3 DNA. The D gene is left open where the match is weak. Some rows have no size entry. The others give once, few or many, or a class for an expanded clone.

NA	TRBV4-1	TRBJ2-5	NA	CASSQVDRQGTQYF	TGCGCCAGCAGCCAAGTTGACAGACAAGGGACCCAGTACTTC
many	TRBV5-1	TRBJ1-2	NA	CASSLTPGLGYGYTF	TGCGCCAGCAGCTTAACCCCAGGGCTGGGCTATGGCTACACCTTC
NA	TRBV7-2	TRBJ2-3	TRBD2	CASSASSGGSTDTQYF	TGTGCCAGCAGCGCCTCTAGCGGGGGGAGCACAGATACGCAGTATTTT
many	TRBV2	TRBJ2-3	TRBD2	CASRLARTQYF	TGTGCCAGCAGACTAGCGCGCACGCAGTATTTT
NA	TRBV2	TRBJ2-2	TRBD2	CASRRDYTVTGELFF	TGTGCCAGCAGGAGGGACTATACCGTCACCGGGGAGCTGTTTTTT
few	TRBV15	TRBJ2-3	NA	CATSRDPAGGDRGGDTQYF	TGTGCCACCAGCAGAGATCCAGCGGGGGGGGACAGGGGGGGAGATACGCAGTATTTT
many	TRBV12-3/TRBV12-4	TRBJ2-7	NA	CASSLRAGYEQYF	TGTGCCAGCAGTTTAAGGGCAGGCTACGAGCAGTACTTC
few	TRBV5-1	TRBJ2-3	TRBD2	CASSPGRGANTDTQYF	TGCGCCAGCAGCCCGGGGCGGGGGGCTAACACAGATACGCAGTATTTT
many	TRBV24-1	TRBJ2-3	TRBD1	CATSDNGQGATDTQYF	TGTGCCACCAGTGACAATGGACAGGGTGCGACAGATACGCAGTATTTT
NA	TRBV11-2	TRBJ1-1	NA	CASTELRTEAFF	TGTGCCAGCACCGAGCTCAGGACAGAAGCTTTCTTT
few	TRBV7-2	TRBJ1-1	NA	CASRSGRNTEAFF	TGTGCCAGCAGATCGGGGCGGAACACTGAAGCTTTCTTT
few	TRBV2	TRBJ2-6	NA	CAIGGRGTGANVLTF	TGTGCCATCGGAGGGCGCGGTACTGGGGCCAACGTCCTGACTTTC
NA	TRBV3-1	TRBJ1-5	NA	CASSQQGSTQPQHF	TGTGCCAGCAGCCAACAGGGTTCGACTCAGCCCCAGCATTTT
NA	TRBV19	TRBJ1-5	NA	CASTNGPNNQPQHF	TGTGCCAGTACTAACGGACCTAACAATCAGCCCCAGCATTTT
many	TRBV6-2/TRBV6-3	TRBJ2-1	NA	CASSFRDRVFNEQFF	TGTGCCAGCAGTTTCCGAGACCGAGTCTTCAATGAGCAGTTCTTC
NA	TRBV20-1	TRBJ2-1	TRBD2	CSASRGVGGNEQFF	TGCAGTGCTAGCCGGGGAGTCGGGGGGAATGAGCAGTTCTTC
NA	TRBV7-2	TRBJ2-7	TRBD2	CASSLADLYEQYF	TGTGCCAGCAGCCTAGCGGATCTCTACGAGCAGTACTTC
NA	TRBV7-9	TRBJ2-2	TRBD1	CASGPQGTVNTGELFF	TGTGCCAGCGGTCCGCAGGGGACAGTAAACACCGGGGAGCTGTTTTTT
many	TRBV5-5	TRBJ2-1	TRBD2	CASSLYGGAYNEQFF	TGTGCCAGCAGCTTGTACGGGGGGGCCTACAATGAGCAGTTCTTC
NA	TRBV6-2/TRBV6-3	TRBJ2-2	NA	CASSSGVGNTGELFF	TGTGCCAGCAGTTCTGGGGTTGGGAACACCGGGGAGCTGTTTTTT
many	TRBV5-5	TRBJ2-7	NA	CASNTGSGVSQYF	TGTGCCAGCAATACGGGATCCGGAGTATCCCAGTACTTC
NA	TRBV12-3/TRBV12-4	TRBJ1-2	NA	CASSLVRGISYGYTF	TGTGCCAGCAGTTTAGTGAGGGGCATTTCTTACGGCTACACCTTC
NA	TRBV20-1	TRBJ1-2	NA	CSAQGQDYGCTF	NA
many	TRBV6-4	TRBJ2-7	NA	CASSVKPGQIGEQYF	TGTGCCAGCAGTGTCAAACCGGGGCAAATCGGCGAGCAGTACTTC
NA	TRBV7-8	TRBJ2-5	TRBD1	CASSLRDRVETQYF	TGTGCCAGCAGCTTAAGGGACAGGGTAGAGACCCAGTACTTC
many	TRBV7-2	TRBJ2-7	NA	CASSFGRTFPLGEQYF	TGTGCCAGCAGCTTCGGGCGAACCTTTCCCCTGGGAGAGCAGTACTTC
NA	TRBV9	TRBJ1-1	NA	CASSASRVMNTEAFF	TGTGCCAGCAGCGCATCCAGGGTAATGAACACTGAAGCTTTCTTT
NA	TRBV25-1	TRBJ1-4	NA	CASSELGLTEKLFF	TGTGCCAGCAGTGAGTTGGGACTTACTGAAAAACTGTTTTTT
NA	TRBV7-3	TRBJ2-7	NA	CASSPRGGPEQYF	TGTGCCAGCAGCCCTAGGGGGGGTCCCGAGCAGTACTTC
many	TRBV15	TRBJ2-3	NA	CATSKRQASTDTQYF	TGTGCCACCAGCAAACGACAGGCTAGCACAGATACGCAGTATTTT
many	TRBV4-3	TRBJ2-1	NA	CASSQDTLVGEQFF	TGCGCCAGCAGCCAAGATACATTAGTGGGTGAGCAGTTCTTC
few	TRBV6-5	TRBJ1-1	TRBD1	CASSYRGQGDTEAFF	TGTGCCAGCAGTTACCGAGGACAGGGGGACACTGAAGCTTTCTTT
many	TRBV3-1	TRBJ2-7	TRBD1	CASSQRSGRQGASEQYF	TGTGCCAGCAGCCAAAGATCGGGGAGACAGGGGGCCTCCGAGCAGTACTTC
NA	TRBV7-3	TRBJ2-1	TRBD2	CASSLIGGSLYNEQFF	TGTGCCAGCAGCTTAATCGGCGGGAGCTTATACAATGAGCAGTTCTTC
many	TRBV6-2/TRBV6-3	TRBJ1-2	NA	CASSYLRAPYGYTF	TGTGCCAGCAGTTACCTACGGGCTCCATATGGCTACACCTTC
many	TRBV6-5	TRBJ1-2	TRBD1	CASSSRQGRIYGYTF	TGTGCCAGCAGCTCACGACAGGGGCGAATCTATGGCTACACCTTC
many	TRBV6-5	TRBJ2-7	TRBD2	CASRLSGGAINEQYF	TGTGCCAGCAGACTTAGCGGGGGGGCAATCAACGAGCAGTACTTC
many	TRBV28	TRBJ2-7	TRBD2	CASSLLAGIEQYF	TGTGCCAGCAGCCTTTTAGCGGGGATCGAGCAGTACTTC
few	TRBV5-1	TRBJ1-5	NA	CASSLEGPEYQPQHF	TGCGCCAGCAGCTTAGAGGGCCCGGAGTATCAGCCCCAGCATTTT
many	TRBV10-3	TRBJ2-5	NA	CAISESPKGETQYF	TGTGCCATCAGTGAGTCACCCAAGGGTGAGACCCAGTACTTC
NA	TRBV29-1	TRBJ1-4	NA	CSVGLTGRDEKLFF	TGCAGCGTGGGCCTAACAGGGAGGGATGAAAAACTGTTTTTT
NA	TRBV20-1	TRBJ1-2	NA	CSARDGEDISRGYTF	TGCAGTGCTAGAGATGGTGAGGACATATCCCGTGGCTACACCTTC
many	TRBV6-2/TRBV6-3	TRBJ2-3	TRBD2	CASSYGTSGRKAQYF	TGTGCCAGCAGTTACGGTACTAGCGGCCGAAAGGCGCAGTATTTT
many	TRBV3-1	TRBJ2-1	NA	CASSQDLRGRTNEQFF	TGTGCCAGCAGCCAAGATCTGAGGGGTCGAACGAATGAGCAGTTCTTC
NA	TRBV29-1	TRBJ2-5	TRBD1	CSVSGTGRQETQYF	TGCAGCGTCTCCGGGACAGGTAGACAAGAGACCCAGTACTTC
many	TRBV12-3/TRBV12-4	TRBJ2-3	NA	CASTSGDVTQYF	TGTGCCAGCACCTCGGGGGATGTAACGCAGTATTTT
NA	TRBV7-2	TRBJ1-1	NA	CASSWVMDTEAFF	TGTGCCAGCAGTTGGGTTATGGACACTGAAGCTTTCTTT
NA	TRBV7-3	TRBJ2-3	NA	CASSPNIGPPSADTQYF	TGTGCCAGCAGCCCCAACATTGGCCCCCCTAGCGCAGATACGCAGTATTTT
many	TRBV7-2	TRBJ2-3	NA	CASSSLRDTQYF	TGTGCCAGCAGCTCGCTCAGGGATACGCAGTATTTT
NA	TRBV12-3/TRBV12-4	TRBJ2-2	NA	CASSPQLVTGELFF	TGTGCCAGCAGTCCACAACTAGTTACCGGGGAGCTGTTTTTT
many	TRBV6-2/TRBV6-3	TRBJ2-1	TRBD2	CASSRPSSGGTLGEQFF	TGTGCCAGCAGCCGACCTTCTAGCGGGGGAACCTTAGGTGAGCAGTTCTTC
many	TRBV11-2	TRBJ2-1	TRBD2	CASSSLAGGLNNEQFF	TGTGCCAGCAGCTCCCTAGCGGGGGGTTTAAACAATGAGCAGTTCTTC
many	TRBV6-5	TRBJ1-2	TRBD1	CASSRTGVNGYTF	TGTGCCAGCAGTCGGACAGGGGTTAATGGCTACACCTTC
many	TRBV20-1	TRBJ2-6	NA	CSARDFAPGANVLTF	TGCAGTGCTAGAGATTTCGCTCCTGGGGCCAACGTCCTGACTTTC
few	TRBV3-1	TRBJ2-4	NA	CASSQQMQNIQYF	TGTGCCAGCAGCCAACAAATGCAAAACATTCAGTACTTC
many	TRBV9	TRBJ2-1	TRBD2	CASSLGTSGAYNEQFF	TGTGCCAGCAGCTTAGGGACTAGCGGGGCCTACAATGAGCAGTTCTTC
few	TRBV3-1	TRBJ1-4	NA	CASSQLGSNEKLFF	TGTGCCAGCAGCCAATTGGGGTCTAATGAAAAACTGTTTTTT